A single sample is the source of the 21 T cell receptor beta chains below, sequenced in a study of blood T cell repertoires in COVID-19. The method was immunoSEQ multiplex PCR; TCRdb's version includes in-frame clones alone and lacks a portion of them. The sample has about 200,000 clones; approximately 84% are singletons. The sequenced sample consisted of peripheral blood. These receptor sequences come from a woman older than 75 with COVID-19, enrolled during active disease.

V and J are TRBV7-8 and TRBJ1-4; 10 bases fit TRBD1. CDR1 and CDR2 (germline): SGHVS, FQNEAQ. Losses at the gene ends were 2 bases for V and 6 bases for J; bases not matched to a gene: 6. The CDR3 runs 16 residues. The CDR3 DNA reads TGTGCCAGCAGCTTATTTTACGGGACAGGGGATGAAAAACTGTTTTTT. Translated, it gives CASSLFYGTGDEKLFF.

The V call is TRBV5-1, the J call TRBJ2-3; a possible D gene is TRBD1 (5 bases). The CDR3 length is 14 residues. Germline-derived CDR1 and CDR2 are SGHRS and YFSETQ. The V gene lost 4 bases and the J gene lost 4 bases, with 13 bases spanning the gap. The CDR3: CASSRPDSSDTQYF. DNA of the CDR3: TGCGCCAGCAGCCGCCCCGACAGTTCAGATACGCAGTATTTT.

V and J are TRBV7-2 and TRBJ1-3, with 8 bases aligning to TRBD1. From germline, CDR1 is SGHTA and CDR2 FQGNSA. V was pared by 2 bases and J by 4 bases, with 7 bases of the junction left unmatched. CDR3 length equals 16 residues. The CDR3 DNA follows: TGTGCCAGCAGCTTACGGTGGCAGGGGGCCGGAAACACCATATATTTT. Amino acids: CASSLRWQGAGNTIYF. The entire variable domain, with the rest obtained from reference TRBV7-2 and TRBJ1-3, is as follows: GAGVSQSPSNKVTEKGKDVELRCDPISGHTALYWYRQSLGQGLEFLIYFQGNSAPDKSGLPSDRFSAERTGGSVSTLTIQRTQQEDSAVYLCASSLRWQGAGNTIYFGEGSWLTVV.

The chain is built from TRBV28 and TRBJ1-5, with D perhaps matching TRBD1 (6 bases). V was pared by 6 bases and J by 10 bases, with 10 bases between. The CDR3 contains 11 residues. Germline lookup yields CDR1 MDHEN and CDR2 SYDVKM. The CDR3 sequence: CASSPGTPQHF. As DNA, the CDR3 is TGTGCCAGCAGCCCCGGGACACCCCAGCATTTT.

The chain joins TRBV28 to TRBJ1-2; 7 nucleotides line up with TRBD1. The germline gives CDR1 MDHEN, CDR2 SYDVKM. After removal of 2 bases from V and 6 bases from J, the junction contained 3 bases not matched to a gene. This CDR3 has 13 residues. For the CDR3, the DNA is TGTGCCAGCAGTTTAAGACAGGGAGATGGCTACACCTTC. It translates to CASSLRQGDGYTF.

This chain joins TRBV14 and TRBJ1-6; the D gene is possibly TRBD1 (5 bases). This CDR3 has 15 residues. V was cut by 3 bases and J by 6 bases, with 12 bases left in between. CDR1 is SGHDN, CDR2 FVKESK, per germline. The CDR3 coding sequence is TGTGCCAGCAGCCATACTGGGGGGTTTAATTCACCCCTCCACTTT. The encoded protein is CASSHTGGFNSPLHF.

The chain employs TRBV5-1 and TRBJ2-2, with 9 bases that match TRBD1. Germline assignment: CDR1 SGHRS and CDR2 YFSETQ. J lost 6 bases, V lost 8 bases, and 8 bases had no gene match. The CDR3 loop spans 14 amino acids. The CDR3 sequence is CASTRDRVSGELFF. CDR3 bases: TGCGCCAGTACCCGGGACAGGGTGTCCGGGGAGCTGTTTTTT.

The chain combines TRBV5-1 with TRBJ1-1; D unclear. Germline CDR1 is SGHRS and CDR2 is YFSETQ. Between the trimmed V and J ends, which lost 1 base and 4 bases, there was a span of 14 bases. This CDR3 has 15 amino acids. The CDR3 here is CASSLLDQRATEAFF. The CDR3, as DNA: TGCGCCAGCAGCTTGTTGGACCAGAGGGCCACTGAAGCTTTCTTT.

Here the CDR3 DNA reads TGTGCCAGCAGTCCAGGGGGCTTCAATCAGCCCCAGCATTTT. This codes for CASSPGGFNQPQHF. The chain is built from TRBV7-3 and TRBJ1-5, with TRBD1 matching over 8 bases. CDR3 size: 14 residues. The V segment lost 6 bases and the J segment 3 bases; nucleotides outside the gene matches: 4. In germline, CDR1 is SGHTA, CDR2 FQGTGA.

This chain links TRBV12-3 or TRBV12-4 with TRBJ1-2; possible D gene TRBD1, 6 bases. V gave up 2 bases and J gave up 4 bases, with 8 bases separating them. The CDR3 spans 13 residues. CDR3 residues: CASSLTGTYGYTF. The DNA of the CDR3 is TGTGCCAGCAGTTTAACAGGGACCTATGGCTACACCTTC.

V usage is TRBV20-1 and J usage is TRBJ2-3, with TRBD2 matching over 7 bases. The CDR3 spans 10 residues. Germline values: CDR1 DFQATT, CDR2 SNEGSKA (reference sequence). The DNA of the CDR3 is TGCAGCCGACTAGCCCATACGCAGTATTTT. Protein: CSRLAHTQYF.

Turning to this clone: Other nucleotide sequences from this sample produce the same CDR3. The chain uses TRBV3-1 (or the pseudogene TRBV3-2) and TRBJ2-1; D gene ambiguous. V was trimmed by 1 base and J by 4 bases, leaving 8 bases between them. The CDR3 totals 14 residues. CDR1 and CDR2 from the germline V gene are LGHDT and YNNKEL (reference sequence). CDR3 amino acids: CASSQGSSYNEQFF. CDR3 in DNA: TGTGCCAGCAGCCAAGGGTCGAGTTACAATGAGCAGTTCTTC.

The chain uses TRBV30 and TRBJ1-6; weak D call: TRBD1 (5 bases). The CDR3 runs 16 residues. The V gene lost 2 bases and the J gene lost 4 bases, with 15 bases spanning the gap. CDR1 GTSNPN and CDR2 SVGIG come from the germline V gene (reference sequence). Here the CDR3 reads CAWSFLWGRYNSPLHF. CDR3 coding DNA: TGTGCCTGGAGTTTCCTCTGGGGGAGGTATAATTCACCCCTCCACTTT.

CDR3 DNA: TGCAGTGGGACAGGGGTTACTGAAGCTTTCTTT. This encodes CSGTGVTEAFF. This chain links TRBV29-1 with TRBJ1-1; 10 positions agree with TRBD1. The CDR3 has 11 amino acids. CDR1 is SQVTM and CDR2 is ANQGSEA in the germline V gene.

The J gene is TRBJ1-4, the V gene TRBV27; 7 nucleotides align to TRBD1. Germline trimming cut 8 bases from V and 7 bases from J; bases unmatched to any gene: 10. This CDR3 is 14 amino acids long. Germline values: CDR1 MNHEY, CDR2 SMNVEV (reference sequence). CDR3 residues: CASAVQGSSEKLFF. The CDR3 bases are TGTGCCAGCGCAGTACAGGGGAGTAGTGAAAAACTGTTTTTT.

The CDR3 loop reads CASTPGGGPTGELFF. The CDR3 region has the DNA TGTGCCAGCACCCCTGGGGGGGGCCCAACCGGGGAGCTGTTTTTT. V gene TRBV28 combines with J gene TRBJ2-2; possibly TRBD2 for D (7 bases). V shed 7 bases and J shed 5 bases, with 17 bases lying between them. Looked up from germline, CDR1 is MDHEN and CDR2 is SYDVKM. The CDR3 runs to 15 residues.

Only one count was recorded for this clone. This CDR3 is CASSRSDRGSEQYF. In DNA, the CDR3 is TGTGCCAGCAGTCGTTCTGACAGGGGCTCCGAGCAGTACTTC. The V call is TRBV3-1 (or the pseudogene TRBV3-2), the J call TRBJ2-7, with 8 bases fitting TRBD1. V shed 6 bases and J 6 bases; nucleotides not matched to a gene: 10. The CDR3 has 14 residues. Germline assignment: CDR1 LGHDT and CDR2 YNNKEL (reference sequence).

The chain combines TRBV5-1 with TRBJ2-5; D is unresolved. The CDR3 contains 13 residues. V was cut by 5 bases and J by 1 base, with 9 bases left in between. Germline V gives CDR1 SGHRS, CDR2 YFSETQ. CDR3 loop: CASRVNSQETQYF. The CDR3 DNA reads TGCGCCAGCAGGGTCAATAGCCAAGAGACCCAGTACTTC. The full variable domain, with the rest looked up from reference TRBV5-1 and TRBJ2-5, is KAGVTQTPRYLIKTRGQQVTLSCSPISGHRSVSWYQQTPGQGLQFLFEYFSETQRNKGNFPGRFSGRQFSNSRSEMNVSTLELGDSALYLCASRVNSQETQYFGPGTRLLVL.

V and J are TRBV11-2 and TRBJ2-7; 9 bases are shared with TRBD1. There are 16 residues in the CDR3. V was pared by 1 base and J by 1 base, with 5 bases of the junction left unmatched. Germline V gene sequence: CDR1 SGHAT, CDR2 FQNNGV. The CDR3 DNA sequence: TGTGCCAGCAGCTTAGCTGGACAGGGGTCTTCCTACGAGCAGTACTTC. Encoded protein: CASSLAGQGSSYEQYF. Full variable domain (outside the CDR3, taken from reference TRBV11-2 and TRBJ2-7): EAGVAQSPRYKIIEKRQSVAFWCNPISGHATLYWYQQILGQGPKLLIQFQNNGVVDDSQLPKDRFSAERLKGVDSTLKIQPAKLEDSAVYLCASSLAGQGSSYEQYFGPGTRLTVT.

The V gene is TRBV3-1 (or the pseudogene TRBV3-2), the J gene TRBJ2-5; 8 nucleotides match TRBD2. The germline CDR1 and CDR2 sequences are LGHDT and YNNKEL (reference sequence). The J segment lost 5 bases and the V segment lost 4 bases, leaving 6 bases of the junction unmatched. The CDR3 contains 14 residues. The CDR3 sequence: CASSLRGGPETQYF. CDR3 sequence (DNA): TGTGCCAGCAGCCTCCGCGGGGGGCCGGAGACCCAGTACTTC.

Remarks on this clone: At the DNA level, this CDR3 is encoded by other sequences in the same sample as well. The chain has TRBV6-5 and TRBJ2-3; D may be TRBD2 (5 bases). Deletions cut 6 bases from V and 1 base from J, with 8 bases between. The CDR3 totals 13 residues. Germline V gene data show CDR1 as MNHEY and CDR2 as SVGAGI. The chain's CDR3 is CASRKAGTDTQYF. CDR3 nucleotide sequence: TGTGCCAGCAGAAAAGCGGGCACAGATACGCAGTATTTT.